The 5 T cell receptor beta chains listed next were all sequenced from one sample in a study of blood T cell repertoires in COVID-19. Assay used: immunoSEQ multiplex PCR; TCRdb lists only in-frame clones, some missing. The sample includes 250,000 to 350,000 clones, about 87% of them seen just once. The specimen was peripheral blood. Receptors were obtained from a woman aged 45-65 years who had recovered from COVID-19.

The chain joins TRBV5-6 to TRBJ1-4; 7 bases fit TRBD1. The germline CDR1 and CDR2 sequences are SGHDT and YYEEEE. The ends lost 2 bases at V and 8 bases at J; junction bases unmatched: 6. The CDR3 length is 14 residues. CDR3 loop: CASSFKDRTEKLFF. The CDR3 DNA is TGTGCCAGCAGCTTTAAGGACAGGACCGAAAAACTGTTTTTT. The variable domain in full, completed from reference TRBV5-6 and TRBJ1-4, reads DAGVTQSPTHLIKTRGQQVTLRCSPKSGHDTVSWYQQALGQGPQFIFQYYEEEERQRGNFPDRFSGHQFPNYSSELNVNALLLGDSALYLCASSFKDRTEKLFFGSGTQLSVL.

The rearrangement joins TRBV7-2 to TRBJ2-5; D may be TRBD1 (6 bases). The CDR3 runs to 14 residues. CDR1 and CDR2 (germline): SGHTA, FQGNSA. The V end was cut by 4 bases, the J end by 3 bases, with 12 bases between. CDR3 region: CASSWLGTKETQYF. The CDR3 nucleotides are TGTGCCAGCAGCTGGCTCGGGACAAAAGAGACCCAGTACTTC. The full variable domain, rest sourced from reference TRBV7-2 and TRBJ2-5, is GAGVSQSPSNKVTEKGKDVELRCDPISGHTALYWYRQSLGQGLEFLIYFQGNSAPDKSGLPSDRFSAERTGGSVSTLTIQRTQQEDSAVYLCASSWLGTKETQYFGPGTRLLVL.

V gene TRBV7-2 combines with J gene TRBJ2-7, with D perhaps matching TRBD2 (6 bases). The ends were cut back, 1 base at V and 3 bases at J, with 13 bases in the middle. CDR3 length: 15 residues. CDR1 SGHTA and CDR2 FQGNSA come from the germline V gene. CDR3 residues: CASSLGASARYEQYF. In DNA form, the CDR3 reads TGTGCCAGCAGCTTAGGGGCTAGCGCCCGCTACGAGCAGTACTTC.

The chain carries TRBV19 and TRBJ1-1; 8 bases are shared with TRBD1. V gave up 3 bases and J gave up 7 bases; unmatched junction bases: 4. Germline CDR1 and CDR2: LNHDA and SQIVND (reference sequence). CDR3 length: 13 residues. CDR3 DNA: TGTGCCAGTAGTATCCGGGACAGGCTTGAAGCTTTCTTT. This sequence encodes CASSIRDRLEAFF.

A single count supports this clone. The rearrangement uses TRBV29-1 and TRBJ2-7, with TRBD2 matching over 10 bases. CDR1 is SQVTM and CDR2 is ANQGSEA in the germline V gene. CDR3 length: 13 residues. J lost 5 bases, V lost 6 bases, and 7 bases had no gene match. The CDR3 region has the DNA TGCAGCGTGGAGACTAGCGGGTATAACGAGCAGTACTTC. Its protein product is CSVETSGYNEQYF.